This TCR beta chain comes out of a study of T cell repertoires in cytomegalovirus infection. Study-wide background: CMV epitopes used comprised recently identified HLA-C-restricted ones and well-studied HLA-B-restricted ones. Public TCR beta signature analysis indicated the presence of both CMV infection and matching HLA type. The study, taken as a whole, reports: There were carriers of CMV plus the relevant HLA, and cumulative public TCR beta family frequency identified them. It was HLA-C-restricted CMV-specific TCR beta clonotypes that dominated the response ex vivo.

TCRdb analysed the reads with MiXCR anew, one entry per CDR3 protein. The repertoire has hundreds of thousands of distinct CDR3 sequences, around 31% of them found once; the top ten carry around an eighth. Details on this clonotype: Antigen specificity is unknown.

The CDR3 has 17 amino acids. The trim removed 3 bases at V and 6 bases at J, leaving 16 bases unmatched. This receptor was taken from a human donor in good health (CMV status not recorded). Some clones in this sample may be carry-over from other donors' samples. The chain combines TRBV12-3 or TRBV12-4 with TRBJ1-2; 7 bases map to TRBD1. Sequenced here: cultured CD8+ T cells from PBMCs, sampled from culture after CMV antigen stimulation. CDR3 residues: CASSFAPPGQRLDGYTF. The CDR3, as DNA: TGTGCCAGCAGTTTCGCTCCCCCGGGACAGCGGTTGGATGGCTACACCTTC.